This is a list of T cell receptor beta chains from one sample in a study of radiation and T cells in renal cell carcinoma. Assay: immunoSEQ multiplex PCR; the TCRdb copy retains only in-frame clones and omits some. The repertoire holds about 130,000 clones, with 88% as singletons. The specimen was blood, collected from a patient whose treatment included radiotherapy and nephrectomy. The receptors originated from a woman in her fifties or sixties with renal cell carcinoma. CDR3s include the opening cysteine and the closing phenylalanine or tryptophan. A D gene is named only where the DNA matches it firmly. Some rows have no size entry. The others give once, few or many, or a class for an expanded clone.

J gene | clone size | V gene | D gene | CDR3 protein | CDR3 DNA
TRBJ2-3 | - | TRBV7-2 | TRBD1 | CASSLATGGIADTQYF | TGTGCCAGCAGCTTAGCGACAGGGGGCATCGCGGATACGCAGTATTTT
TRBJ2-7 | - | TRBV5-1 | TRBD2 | CASRKEAGGPEEQYF | TGCGCCAGCAGAAAAGAAGCGGGGGGGCCTGAAGAGCAGTACTTC
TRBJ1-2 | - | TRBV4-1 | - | CASSRVLGPLDGYTF | TGCGCCAGCAGCCGGGTTTTGGGACCTTTGGATGGCTACACCTTC
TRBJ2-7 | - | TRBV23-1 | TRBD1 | CASSQSGGKSSYEQYF | TGCGCCAGCAGTCAATCAGGGGGCAAAAGCTCCTACGAGCAGTACTTC
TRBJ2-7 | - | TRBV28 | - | CASSYGYEQYF | TGTGCCAGCAGTTACGGGTACGAGCAGTACTTC
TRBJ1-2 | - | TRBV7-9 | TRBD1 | CASSLYRKTGTATFYGYTF | TGTGCCAGCAGCTTATACCGAAAAACCGGGACAGCTACTTTCTATGGCTACACCTTC
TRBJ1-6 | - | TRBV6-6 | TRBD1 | CASSKRDSYNSPLHF | TGTGCCAGCAGCAAAAGGGACAGTTATAATTCACCCCTCCACTTT
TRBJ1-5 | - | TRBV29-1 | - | CSVDMGAGQPQHF | TGCAGCGTTGATATGGGGGCCGGGCAGCCCCAGCATTTT
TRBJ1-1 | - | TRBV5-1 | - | CASSPLVNTEAFF | TGCGCCAGCAGCCCTCTAGTGAACACTGAAGCTTTCTTT
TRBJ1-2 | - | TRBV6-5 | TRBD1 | CAGSDRRYGYTF | TGTGCCGGGTCGGACAGGCGCTATGGCTACACCTTC
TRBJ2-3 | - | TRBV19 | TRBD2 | CASQPQAGGSTDTQYF | TGTGCCAGTCAACCACAGGCGGGGGGGAGCACAGATACGCAGTATTTT
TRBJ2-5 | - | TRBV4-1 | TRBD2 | CASSQDRSGGTRETQYF | TGCGCCAGCAGCCAAGATAGAAGCGGGGGGACGAGAGAGACCCAGTACTTC
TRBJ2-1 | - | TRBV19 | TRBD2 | CASSRGTSGGREQFF | TGTGCCAGTAGTAGAGGGACTAGCGGGGGGCGGGAGCAGTTCTTC
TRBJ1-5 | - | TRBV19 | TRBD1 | CASSKDRGNQPQHF | TGTGCCAGTAGTAAGGACAGGGGCAATCAGCCCCAGCATTTT
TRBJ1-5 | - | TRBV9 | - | CASSLGDYSNQPQHF | TGTGCCAGCAGCCTTGGGGACTATAGCAATCAGCCCCAGCATTTT
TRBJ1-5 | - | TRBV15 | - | CATSRFSGVNQPQHF | TGTGCCACCAGCAGATTCAGCGGAGTAAATCAGCCCCAGCATTTT
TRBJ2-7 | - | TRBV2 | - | CASSESSPPYEQYF | TGTGCCAGCAGTGAAAGCAGTCCGCCCTACGAGCAGTACTTC
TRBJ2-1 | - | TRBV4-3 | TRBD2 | CASSQDAPGLAGEQFF | TGCGCCAGCAGCCAGGACGCCCCCGGACTAGCGGGGGAGCAGTTCTTC
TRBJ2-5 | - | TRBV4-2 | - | CASSQGLSETQYF | TGTGCCAGCAGCCAGGGCTTATCGGAGACCCAGTACTTC
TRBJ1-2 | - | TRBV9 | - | CASSPPRNAGNGGYTF | TGTGCCAGCAGCCCCCCCCGGAACGCCGGCAATGGTGGCTACACCTTC
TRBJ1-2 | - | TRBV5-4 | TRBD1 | CASSLEAGGNGYTF | TGTGCCAGCAGCCTGGAAGCAGGGGGTAATGGCTACACCTTC
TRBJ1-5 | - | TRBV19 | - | CASSTSGLFDQPQHF | TGTGCCAGTAGTACCTCAGGGTTATTCGATCAGCCCCAGCATTTT
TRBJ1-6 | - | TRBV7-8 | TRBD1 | CASRIQGDNSPLHF | TGTGCCAGCAGAATACAGGGGGATAATTCACCCCTCCACTTT
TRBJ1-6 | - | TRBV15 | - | CATSREGFSPLHF | TGTGCCACCAGCAGAGAAGGTTTTTCTCCCCTCCACTTT
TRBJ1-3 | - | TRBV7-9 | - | CASSFSLQGGPGNTIYF | TGTGCCAGCAGCTTTTCCCTACAGGGAGGACCTGGAAACACCATATATTTT
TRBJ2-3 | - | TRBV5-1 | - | CASSPLLEDTQYF | TGCGCCAGCAGCCCCCTTCTAGAAGATACGCAGTATTTT
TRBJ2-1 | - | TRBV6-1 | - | CASSELGRGNTYNEQFF | TGTGCCAGCAGTGAATTAGGTAGGGGTAATACCTACAATGAGCAGTTCTTC
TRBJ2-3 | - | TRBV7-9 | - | CASSLVGPDTQYF | TGTGCCAGCAGCTTAGTGGGGCCAGATACGCAGTATTTT
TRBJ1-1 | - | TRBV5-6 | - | CASSLENGAEAFF | TGTGCCAGCAGCCTAGAAAACGGAGCAGAAGCTTTCTTT
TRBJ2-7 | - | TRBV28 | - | CATIHASTYEQYF | TGTGCCACCATACATGCGTCCACCTACGAGCAGTACTTC
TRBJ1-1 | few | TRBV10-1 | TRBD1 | CASSTGGTEAFF | TGCGCCAGCTCCACAGGGGGAACTGAAGCTTTCTTT
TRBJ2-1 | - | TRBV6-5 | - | CASSYFSRVGDEQFF | TGTGCCAGCAGTTACTTTTCTAGAGTCGGCGATGAGCAGTTCTTC
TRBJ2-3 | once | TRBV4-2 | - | CASSRLLGTDTQYF | TGTGCCAGCAGCCGTCTACTTGGCACAGATACGCAGTATTTT
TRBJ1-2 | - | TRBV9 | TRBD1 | CASRDRDAYGYTF | TGTGCCAGCAGGGACAGGGATGCTTATGGCTACACCTTC
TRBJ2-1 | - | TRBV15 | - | CATSRDSGRSYNEQFF | TGTGCCACCAGCAGAGATTCGGGTCGCTCCTACAATGAGCAGTTCTTC
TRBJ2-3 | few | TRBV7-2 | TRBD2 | CASSSSGGASDTQYF | TGTGCCAGCAGCTCCTCCGGGGGGGCGTCAGATACGCAGTATTTT
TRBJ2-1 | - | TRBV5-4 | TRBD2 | CASSLETSGAGEQFF | TGTGCCAGCAGCTTGGAAACTAGCGGGGCCGGTGAGCAGTTCTTC
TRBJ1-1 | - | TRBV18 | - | CASSRDTEAFF | TGTGCCAGCTCACGCGACACTGAAGCTTTCTTT
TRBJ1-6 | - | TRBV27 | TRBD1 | CASGLRDRYSPLHF | TGTGCCAGCGGGCTCCGGGACAGGTATTCACCCCTCCACTTT
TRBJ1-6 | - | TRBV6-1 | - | CASHSRGNNSPLHF | TGTGCCAGCCATTCCCGGGGCAATAATTCACCCCTCCACTTT